The entry below describes one TCR beta chain. Its matching antigen is unknown. Clones were read by immunoSEQ multiplex PCR, and TCRdb kept only the in-frame ones, dropping some. The repertoire consists of about 48,000 clones, with approximately 83% occurring once and the leading ten covering approximately 1.1%. The sample belongs to a study of OX40 agonist ivuxolimab in advanced cancers. General study results and limits: CD4+ T cells averaged fewer expanded clones than CD8+ T cells. In the 0.1 to 3.0 mg/kg range, CD4+ and CD8+ blood T cells had expanded clonally by week 6.

The clonotype comes from an adult with an advanced solid tumor such as melanoma, head and neck, liver or kidney cancer. Sample: CD4+ or CD8+ T cells sorted from blood, taken in a trial of the OX40 agonist ivuxolimab.

CDR3 bases: TGTGCCAGCAGACAGCCCTTTTCGACAGGGGGGAAACTGTTTTTT. As protein: CASRQPFSTGGKLFF. The chain recombines TRBV6-5 with TRBJ1-4, with 9 bases aligning to TRBD1. V shed 6 bases and J 11 bases; nucleotides not matched to a gene: 13. Germline values: CDR1 MNHEY, CDR2 SVGAGI. The CDR3 is 15 residues long.